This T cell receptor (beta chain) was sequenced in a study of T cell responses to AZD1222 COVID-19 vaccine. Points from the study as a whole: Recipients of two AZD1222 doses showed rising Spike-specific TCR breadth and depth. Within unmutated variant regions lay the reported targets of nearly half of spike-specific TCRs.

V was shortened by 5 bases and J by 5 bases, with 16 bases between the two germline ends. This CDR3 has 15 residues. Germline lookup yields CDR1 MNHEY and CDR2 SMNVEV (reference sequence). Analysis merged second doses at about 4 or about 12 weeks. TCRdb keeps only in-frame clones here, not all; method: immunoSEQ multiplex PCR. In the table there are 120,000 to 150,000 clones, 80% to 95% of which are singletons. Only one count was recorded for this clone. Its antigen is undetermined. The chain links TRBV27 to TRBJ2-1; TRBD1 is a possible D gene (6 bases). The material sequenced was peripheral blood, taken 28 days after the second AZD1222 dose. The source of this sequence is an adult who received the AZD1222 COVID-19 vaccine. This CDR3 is CASSTPSQGNNEQFF. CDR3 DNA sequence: TGTGCCAGCAGTACCCCATCCCAGGGGAACAATGAGCAGTTCTTC.